The source of this T cell receptor beta chain is a study of blood T cell repertoires in COVID-19. Study-level information: The United States, Italy and Spain provided the acute and convalescent COVID-19 samples.

The table lists this clone with a few counts. The length of the CDR3 is 15 residues. Germline V gives CDR1 SGHRS, CDR2 YFSETQ. V was shortened by 0 bases and J by 4 bases, with 11 bases between the two germline ends. Original data processing: Estimation of nucleated cell counts relied on the amplification of reference gene primers. TCRdb keeps only in-frame clones here, not all; method: immunoSEQ multiplex PCR. That table is the source of V, J and clone size, and D and trimming were worked out from the DNA. The data show fewer than 150,000 clones, with approximately 86% seen just once and about 1% held by the top ten.

The sequence was collected from a woman aged 45-59 years with active or convalescent COVID-19. Sequencing was carried out using peripheral blood. J is TRBJ1-5 and V is TRBV5-1; tentatively, D is TRBD1 (6 bases). In nucleotides, the CDR3 is TGCGCCAGCAGCTTGGGGACAGAGCCTAATCAGCCCCAGCATTTT. Encoded protein: CASSLGTEPNQPQHF.